This T cell receptor beta chain was identified in a study of cytotoxic CD8 clonotypes in ibrutinib-treated CLL. Study summary: The patients, roughly twelve relapsed/refractory and 15 treatment-naive, included around 17 who were IGHV unmutated. Study-level results: At baseline, clonality was higher than in age-matched healthy donors and correlated with CD8+ counts. On treatment, the uncommon public clonotypes contracted or remained stable.

Depth targeted 1 in 200,000 to 1 in 1 million T cells, averaging approximately 9.3x coverage per clonotype. This table comes from immunoSEQ multiplex PCR, and its TCRdb copy is limited to in-frame clones, with some not included. The data contain some 150,000 clones, 75% to 85% of them singletons. About this clone: No antigen is known for it.

The CDR3 is 15 residues long. V was pared by 0 bases and J by 2 bases, with 10 bases between. Germline-derived CDR1 and CDR2 are LGHNA and YNFKEQ. The chain employs TRBV4-2 and TRBJ1-1, with D possibly matching TRBD1 (6 bases). The sequence derives from a human donor with chronic lymphocytic leukemia. The input for sequencing was PBMCs, taken after 12 months of ibrutinib treatment. Here the CDR3 reads CASSQEGTLNTEAFF. CDR3 nucleotide sequence: TGTGCCAGCAGCCAAGAAGGGACACTCAACACTGAAGCTTTCTTT.